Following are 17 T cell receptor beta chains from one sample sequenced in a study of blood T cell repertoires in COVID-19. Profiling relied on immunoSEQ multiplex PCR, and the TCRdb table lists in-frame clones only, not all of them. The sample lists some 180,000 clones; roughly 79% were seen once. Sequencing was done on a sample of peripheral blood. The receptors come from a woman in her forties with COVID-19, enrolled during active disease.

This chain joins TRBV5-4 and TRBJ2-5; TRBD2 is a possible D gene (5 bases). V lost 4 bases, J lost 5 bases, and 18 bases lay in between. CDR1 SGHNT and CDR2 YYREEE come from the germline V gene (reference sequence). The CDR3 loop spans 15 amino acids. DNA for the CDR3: TGTGCCAGCAGCACCTTGACCCCCTCGGGGGAGACCCAGTACTTC. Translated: CASSTLTPSGETQYF.

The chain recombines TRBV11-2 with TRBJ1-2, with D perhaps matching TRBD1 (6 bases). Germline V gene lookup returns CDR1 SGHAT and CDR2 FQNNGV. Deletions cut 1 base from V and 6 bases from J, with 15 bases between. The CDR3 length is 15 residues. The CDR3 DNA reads TGTGCCAGCAGCTTAGGGTACAGGGCTGGGGATGGCTACACCTTC. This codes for CASSLGYRAGDGYTF.

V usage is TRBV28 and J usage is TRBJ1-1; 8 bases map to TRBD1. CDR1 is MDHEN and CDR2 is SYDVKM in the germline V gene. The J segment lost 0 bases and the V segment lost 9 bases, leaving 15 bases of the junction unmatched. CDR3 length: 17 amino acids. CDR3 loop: CASPPRDRPIMNTEAFF. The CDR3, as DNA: TGTGCCAGTCCCCCCCGGGACAGGCCTATCATGAACACTGAAGCTTTCTTT.

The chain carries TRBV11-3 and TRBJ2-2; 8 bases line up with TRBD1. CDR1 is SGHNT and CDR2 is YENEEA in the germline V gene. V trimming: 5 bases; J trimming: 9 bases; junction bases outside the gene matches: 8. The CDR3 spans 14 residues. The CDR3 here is CASSLGQGNRELFF. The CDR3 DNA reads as TGTGCCAGCAGCCTAGGACAGGGCAACAGGGAGCTGTTTTTT.

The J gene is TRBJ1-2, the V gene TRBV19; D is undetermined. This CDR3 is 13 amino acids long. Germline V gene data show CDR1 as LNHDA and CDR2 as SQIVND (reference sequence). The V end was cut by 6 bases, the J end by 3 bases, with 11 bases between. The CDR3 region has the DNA TGTGCCAGTAGGAACAGCTTACACTATGGCTACACCTTC. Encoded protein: CASRNSLHYGYTF.

Here the CDR3 reads CASSVSYEQYF. The CDR3 DNA reads as TGTGCCAGCAGTGTTTCTTACGAGCAGTACTTC. J is TRBJ2-7 and V is TRBV2, with D hard to call. Per the germline V gene, CDR1 is SNHLY and CDR2 is FYNNEI. Trimming took off 4 bases at V and 4 bases at J, with 5 bases between the two ends. The CDR3 is 11 amino acids.

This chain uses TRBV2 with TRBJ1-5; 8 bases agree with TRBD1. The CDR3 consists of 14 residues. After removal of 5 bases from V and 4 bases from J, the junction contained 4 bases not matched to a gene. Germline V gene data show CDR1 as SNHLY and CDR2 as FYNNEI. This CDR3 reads CASSLQGGNQPQHF. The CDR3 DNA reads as TGTGCCAGCAGTTTACAGGGGGGGAATCAGCCCCAGCATTTT.

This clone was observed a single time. This CDR3 is CAWGQGNTGELFF. The CDR3 DNA reads TGTGCCTGGGGCCAGGGGAACACCGGGGAGCTGTTTTTT. This sequence joins TRBV30 and TRBJ2-2; D is possibly TRBD1 (5 bases). With 5 bases removed from V and 1 base from J, the gap between germline ends came to 8 bases. Per the germline V gene, CDR1 is GTSNPN and CDR2 is SVGIG (reference sequence). This CDR3 spans 13 amino acids. The entire variable domain, with the rest obtained from reference TRBV30 and TRBJ2-2, is as follows: SQTIHQWPATLVQPVGSPLSLECTVEGTSNPNLYWYRQAAGRGLQLLFYSVGIGQISSEVPQNLSASRPQDRQFILSSKKLLLSDSGFYLCAWGQGNTGELFFGEGSRLTVL.

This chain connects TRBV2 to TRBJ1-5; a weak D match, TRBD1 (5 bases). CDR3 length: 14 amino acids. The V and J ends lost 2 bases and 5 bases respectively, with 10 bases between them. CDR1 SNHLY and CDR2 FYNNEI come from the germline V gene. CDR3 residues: CASSEFGRDQPQHF. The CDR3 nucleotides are TGTGCCAGCAGTGAATTTGGCAGGGATCAGCCCCAGCATTTT.

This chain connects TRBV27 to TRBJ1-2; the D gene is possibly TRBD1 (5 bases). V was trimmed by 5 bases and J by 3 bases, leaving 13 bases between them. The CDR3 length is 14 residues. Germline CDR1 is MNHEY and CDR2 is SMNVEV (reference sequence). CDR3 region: CASSETEQHYGYTF. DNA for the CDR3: TGTGCCAGCAGTGAGACAGAGCAGCACTATGGCTACACCTTC.

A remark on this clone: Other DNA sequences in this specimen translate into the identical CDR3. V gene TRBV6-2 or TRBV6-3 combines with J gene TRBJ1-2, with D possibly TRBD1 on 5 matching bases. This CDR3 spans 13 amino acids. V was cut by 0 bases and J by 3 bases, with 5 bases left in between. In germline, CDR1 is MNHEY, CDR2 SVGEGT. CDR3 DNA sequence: TGTGCCAGCAGTTACTCGACAGACTATGGCTACACCTTC. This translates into CASSYSTDYGYTF.

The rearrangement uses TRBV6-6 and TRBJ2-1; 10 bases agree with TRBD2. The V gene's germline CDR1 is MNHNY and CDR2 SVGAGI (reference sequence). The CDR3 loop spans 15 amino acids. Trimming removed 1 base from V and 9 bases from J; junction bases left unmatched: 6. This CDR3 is CASSYFEREGGEQFF. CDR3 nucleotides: TGTGCCAGCAGTTACTTTGAGCGGGAGGGTGGTGAGCAGTTCTTC.

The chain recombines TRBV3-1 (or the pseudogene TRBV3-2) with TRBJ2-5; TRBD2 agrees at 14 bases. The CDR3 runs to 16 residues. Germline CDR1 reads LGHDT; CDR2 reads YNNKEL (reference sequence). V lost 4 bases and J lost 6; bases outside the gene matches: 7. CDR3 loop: CASSPRTSGGRQTQYF. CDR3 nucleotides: TGTGCCAGCAGCCCCAGGACTAGCGGGGGGCGACAGACCCAGTACTTC.

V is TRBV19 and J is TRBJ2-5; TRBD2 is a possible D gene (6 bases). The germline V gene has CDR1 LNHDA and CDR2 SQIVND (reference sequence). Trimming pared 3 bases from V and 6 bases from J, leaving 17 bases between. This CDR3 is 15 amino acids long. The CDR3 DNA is TGTGCCAGTAGTATCTCCCTTGGAGGGAGGAAGACCCAGTACTTC. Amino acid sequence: CASSISLGGRKTQYF.

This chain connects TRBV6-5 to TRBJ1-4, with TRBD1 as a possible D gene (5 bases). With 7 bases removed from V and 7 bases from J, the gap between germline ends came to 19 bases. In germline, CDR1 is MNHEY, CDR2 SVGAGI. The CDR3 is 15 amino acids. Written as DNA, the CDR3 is TGTGCCAGCAACCGACAGTTGGGACTTAGTGAAAAACTGTTTTTT. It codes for CASNRQLGLSEKLFF.

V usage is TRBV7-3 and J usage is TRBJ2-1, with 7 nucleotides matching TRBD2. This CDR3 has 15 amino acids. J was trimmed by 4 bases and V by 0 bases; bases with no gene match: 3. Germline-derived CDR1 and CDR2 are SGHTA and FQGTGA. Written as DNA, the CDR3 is TGTGCCAGCAGCTTAACAGCGGGGTATTACAATGAGCAGTTCTTC. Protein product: CASSLTAGYYNEQFF.

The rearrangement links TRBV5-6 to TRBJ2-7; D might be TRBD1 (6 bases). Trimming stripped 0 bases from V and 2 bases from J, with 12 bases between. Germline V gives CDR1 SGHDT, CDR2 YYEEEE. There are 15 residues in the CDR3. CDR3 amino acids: CASSLDWDTTYEQYF. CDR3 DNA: TGTGCCAGCAGCTTGGATTGGGACACTACCTACGAGCAGTACTTC.